The next 4 T cell receptor beta chains were all read from a single sample in a study of PD-1 blockade in classical Hodgkin lymphoma. Exposure to brentuximab vedotin varied, and each patient had relapsed following autologous stem cell transplantation. Measured with immunoSEQ multiplex PCR; TCRdb has only the in-frame clones, and not every one. This table holds 25,000 to 35,000 clones, about two thirds found once. Sequencing used peripheral blood mononuclear cells (PBMCs), obtained before the second cycle of nivolumab. The receptors stem from a human donor with classical Hodgkin lymphoma.

The chain recombines TRBV6-5 with TRBJ2-5; 7 nucleotides match TRBD2. CDR3 length: 15 amino acids. The V and J ends lost 4 bases and 5 bases, in that order; junction bases with no gene match: 10. CDR1 MNHEY and CDR2 SVGAGI come from the germline V gene. As DNA, the CDR3 is TGTGCCAGCAGTTCTTGGACTAGTTGGTCGGAGACCCAGTACTTC. Encoded protein: CASSSWTSWSETQYF.

In its sample, this clone was seen a few times. This sequence joins TRBV21-1 and TRBJ2-1; the table's D call, TRBD2, was not checked against the DNA. TRBV21-1 is noted as a pseudogene. The CDR3 consists of 14 residues. For the CDR3, the DNA is TGTGCCGCCGTATTAGCGGGAGAAGACAATGAGCAGTTCTTC. It yields the protein CAAVLAGEDNEQFF.

J is TRBJ2-7 and V is TRBV27; tentative D call: TRBD2 (6 bases). The CDR3 spans 15 residues. The V gene's germline CDR1 is MNHEY and CDR2 SMNVEV (reference sequence). Trimming stripped 4 bases from V and 3 bases from J, with 16 bases between. CDR3 region: CASSWKGLGSYEQYF. As DNA, the CDR3 is TGTGCCAGCAGTTGGAAGGGACTGGGGAGCTACGAGCAGTACTTC.

The sample holds a few counts of this clone. This sequence joins TRBV5-1 and TRBJ2-3, with 8 positions matching TRBD1. V lost 2 bases and J lost 6; bases outside the gene matches: 5. This CDR3 has 14 amino acids. Germline V gene lookup returns CDR1 SGHRS and CDR2 YFSETQ. The CDR3 coding sequence is TGCGCCAGCAGCTTTTCGGACAGGGAGGATACGCAGTATTTT. Translated: CASSFSDREDTQYF.